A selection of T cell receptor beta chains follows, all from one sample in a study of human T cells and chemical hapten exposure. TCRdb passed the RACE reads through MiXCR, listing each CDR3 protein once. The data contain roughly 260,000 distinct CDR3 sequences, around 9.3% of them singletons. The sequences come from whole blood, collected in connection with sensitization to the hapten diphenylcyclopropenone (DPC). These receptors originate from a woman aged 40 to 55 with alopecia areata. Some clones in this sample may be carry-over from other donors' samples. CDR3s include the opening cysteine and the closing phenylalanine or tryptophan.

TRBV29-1	CSVSTSNRDYGYTF
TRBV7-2	CASSLGWAGGTGELFF
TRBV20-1	CSTGLAGREQYF
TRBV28	CASSSGADEQYF
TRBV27	CASSSLGQGAREFYGYTF
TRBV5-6	CASSFLTGRGDTQYF
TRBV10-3	CAISEKREPGEQYF
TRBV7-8	CASSFSGSFTQYF
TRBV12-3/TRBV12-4	CASSRGATGGFANIQYF
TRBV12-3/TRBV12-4	CASSSGPSNQPQHF
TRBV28	CASRPRTGDYSGANVLTF
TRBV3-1	CASSQRQVFLSGANVLTF
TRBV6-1	CASTASGSIYEQYF
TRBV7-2	CASSLGLYRGINYGYTF
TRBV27	CASSFLRTGRSTEAFF
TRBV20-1	CSASRGVRDEQYF
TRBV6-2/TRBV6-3	CASSYSFGGLNTEAFF
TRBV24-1	CATSPQGDYGYTF
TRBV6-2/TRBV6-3	CASSTAPFITASGYTF
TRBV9	CASSLSGTSEVEQFF
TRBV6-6	CASSYAGMNTEAFF
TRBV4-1	CASSRARTVNTEAFF
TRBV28	CASSGLLGGAYTGELFF
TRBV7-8	CASSFRRGVTPSGANVLTF
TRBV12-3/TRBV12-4	CASSLHSGLSEQYF
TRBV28	CASKPGQGYYGYTF